The clone carrying this T cell receptor (beta chain) was seen at least ten times. The antigen is undetermined. Using RNA transcripts, the TCR beta CDR3 regions were amplified. An opening RT-PCR round employed HTBI primers and preceded a second-round multiplex PCR. One entry per CDR3 protein, called by TCRdb with MiXCR from the multiplex PCR reads. The table has 650,000 to 900,000 distinct CDR3 sequences, 35% to 50% seen once. This entry is derived from a study of Graves' ophthalmopathy and Graves' hyperthyroidism. Study results and caveats: Blood also harbored most expanded thyroid clonotypes above 0.001 frequency. Ophthalmopathy progression was predicted with 70% to 71% sensitivity and approximately 72% specificity.

Ineligible for inclusion were patients with other autoimmune diseases, uncontrolled infections, pregnancy or lactation. CDR3 length: 15 amino acids. Trimming took 0 bases from V and 2 from J, leaving 11 bases between them. The V gene's germline CDR1 is DFQATT and CDR2 SNEGSKA (reference sequence). The sequenced sample was peripheral blood. The sequence derives from an adult man with Graves' ophthalmopathy. This chain connects TRBV20-1 to TRBJ1-5; D gene uncertain. CDR3 bases: TGCAGTGCTAGAGATCCCCAAGCGGGCAATCAGCCCCAGCATTTT. This encodes CSARDPQAGNQPQHF.